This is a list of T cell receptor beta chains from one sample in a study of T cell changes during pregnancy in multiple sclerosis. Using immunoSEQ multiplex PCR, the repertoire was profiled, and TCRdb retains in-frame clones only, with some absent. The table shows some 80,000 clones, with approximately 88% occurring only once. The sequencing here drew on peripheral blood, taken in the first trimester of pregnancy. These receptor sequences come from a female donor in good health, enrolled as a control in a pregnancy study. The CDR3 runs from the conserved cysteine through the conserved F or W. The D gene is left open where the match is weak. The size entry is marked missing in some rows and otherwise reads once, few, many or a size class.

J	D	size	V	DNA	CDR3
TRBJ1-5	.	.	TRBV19	TGTGCCAGTAGTACAGGGGACAATCAGCCCCAGCATTTT	CASSTGDNQPQHF
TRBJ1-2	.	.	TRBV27	TGTGCCAGCAGTTTATGGGGGGGTGGTGGCTACACCTTC	CASSLWGGGGYTF
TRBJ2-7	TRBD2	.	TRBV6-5	TGTGCCAGCAGTTACACTAGCGGGAGCTCCTACGAGCAGTACTTC	CASSYTSGSSYEQYF
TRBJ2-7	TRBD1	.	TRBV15	TGTGCCACCAGCAGAGTGAGGGGGCCCTACGAGCAGTACTTC	CATSRVRGPYEQYF
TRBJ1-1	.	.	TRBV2	TGTGCCAGCAGTAGTGACGGAGTTGCTCGGACTGAAGCTTTCTTT	CASSSDGVARTEAFF
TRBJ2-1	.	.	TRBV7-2	TGTGCCAGCAGCTTAGGTCTCGGGAGCTCCTACAATGAGCAGTTCTTC	CASSLGLGSSYNEQFF
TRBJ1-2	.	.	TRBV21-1	TGTGCCAGCATATGTTCCCGGTATGGCTACACCTTC	CASICSRYGYTF
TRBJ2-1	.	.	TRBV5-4	TGTGCCAGCAGCTTGGGTAGCCGACTAGATCGGAATGAGCAGTTCTTC	CASSLGSRLDRNEQFF
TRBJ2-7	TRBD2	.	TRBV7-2	TGTGCCAGCAGCCGGACTAGCGGGAGTAGGAGTGGCGAGCAGTACTTC	CASSRTSGSRSGEQYF
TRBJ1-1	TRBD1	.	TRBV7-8	TGTGCCAGCAGCAGCATGGGACAGATGAACACTGAAGCTTTCTTT	CASSSMGQMNTEAFF
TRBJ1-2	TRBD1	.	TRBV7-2	TGTGCCAGCAGCTTAATGGGACAGGGCGATAACTATGGCTACACCTTC	CASSLMGQGDNYGYTF
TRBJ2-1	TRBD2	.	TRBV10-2	TGCGCCACTTCTCTAGCGGGAGTGTTCGAGCAGTTCTTC	CATSLAGVFEQFF
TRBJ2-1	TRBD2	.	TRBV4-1	TGCGCCAGCAGCCAGATCAGCGGGGGCCTGTACAATGAGCAGTTCTTC	CASSQISGGLYNEQFF
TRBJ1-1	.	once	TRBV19	TGTGCCAGTAGTATTGGGCAGACGAACACTGAAGCTTTCTTT	CASSIGQTNTEAFF
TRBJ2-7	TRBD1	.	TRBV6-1	TGTGCCAGCAGTCGGACAGGGGTCTCCTACGAGCAGTACTTC	CASSRTGVSYEQYF
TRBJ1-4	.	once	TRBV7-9	TGTGCCAGCACTGGTTGGGCAGGAGAAAAACTGTTTTTT	CASTGWAGEKLFF
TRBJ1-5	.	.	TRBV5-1	TGCGCCAGCAGCCTCGATTGGGGGGGCAATCAGCCCCAGCATTTT	CASSLDWGGNQPQHF
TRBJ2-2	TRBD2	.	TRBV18	TGTGCCAGCTCACCCGAAGCGGGAGGGAACACCGGGGAGCTGTTTTTT	CASSPEAGGNTGELFF
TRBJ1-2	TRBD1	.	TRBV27	TGTGCCAGCAGGCGGACAGGGGGCATGGCCTATGGCTACACCTTC	CASRRTGGMAYGYTF
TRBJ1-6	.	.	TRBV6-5	TGTGCCAGCACTCCCAGGGTTAACTCACCCCTCCACTTT	CASTPRVNSPLHF
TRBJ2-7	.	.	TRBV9	TGTGCCAGCAGCGTAGGGAGCGGCCGCACCTACGAGCAGTACTTC	CASSVGSGRTYEQYF
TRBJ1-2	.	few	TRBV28	TGTGCCAGCAGTCCGCCCACAGGGATTTATGGCTACACCTTC	CASSPPTGIYGYTF
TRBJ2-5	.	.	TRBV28	TGTGCCAGCAGTTTAGTAGGGGTCCTAAGGCAAGAGACCCAGTACTTC	CASSLVGVLRQETQYF
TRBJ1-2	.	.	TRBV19	TGTGCCAGTAGTGAGGACATTAACTATGGCTACACCTTC	CASSEDINYGYTF
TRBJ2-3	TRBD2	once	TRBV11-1	TGTGCCAGCAGCTCCGGACTAGCGGGGAGAGATACGCAGTATTTT	CASSSGLAGRDTQYF
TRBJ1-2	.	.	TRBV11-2	TGTGCCAGCAGCGGGGGCCTTTCGGGGTATGGCTACACCTTC	CASSGGLSGYGYTF
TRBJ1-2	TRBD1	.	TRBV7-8	TGTGCCAGCAGCGCCCCGGGACAGGGAAGCTACACCTTC	CASSAPGQGSYTF
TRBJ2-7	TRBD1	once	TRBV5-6	TGTGCCAGCAGCCCACCCGGGACAGGGAGCTTCTACGAGCAGTACTTC	CASSPPGTGSFYEQYF
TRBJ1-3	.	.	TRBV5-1	TGCGCCAGCAGCCCCCTCCAGGTCGGGGGGCAGGACACCATATATTTT	CASSPLQVGGQDTIYF
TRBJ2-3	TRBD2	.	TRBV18	TGTGCCAGCTCACCTCAATTTGGCGGGGGGATCACAGATACGCAGTATTTT	CASSPQFGGGITDTQYF
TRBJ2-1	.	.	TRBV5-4	TGTGCCAGCAGCTGGGGGGTCGCCTACAATGAGCAGTTCTTC	CASSWGVAYNEQFF
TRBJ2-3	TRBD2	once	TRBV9	TGTGCCAGCAGTGGGACTAGCGGGAGGGGCGATACGCAGTATTTT	CASSGTSGRGDTQYF
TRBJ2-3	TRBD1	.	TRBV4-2	TGTGCCAGCAGCCCTCTAACAGGGGGCGCAGATACGCAGTATTTT	CASSPLTGGADTQYF
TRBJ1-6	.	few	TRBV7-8	TGTGCCAGCAGCTTCACAGAAAATAATTCACCCCTCCACTTT	CASSFTENNSPLHF
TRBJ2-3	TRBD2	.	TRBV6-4	TGTGCCAGCAGTGAGGCTAGCGGTCACACAGATACGCAGTATTTT	CASSEASGHTDTQYF
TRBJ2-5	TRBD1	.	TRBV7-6	TGTGCCAGCAGCTTAGCGGTAGGACAGGGAGAAGAGACCCAGTACTTC	CASSLAVGQGEETQYF
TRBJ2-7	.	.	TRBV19	TGTGCCAGTAGTTTCCGGTACGAGCAGTACTTC	CASSFRYEQYF
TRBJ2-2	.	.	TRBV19	TGTGCCAGTAGTATAGGGGGGCAGGCGAACACCGGGGAGCTGTTTTTT	CASSIGGQANTGELFF
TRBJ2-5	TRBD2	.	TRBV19	TGTGCCAGTAGTAGGGCCCGCCTAGCGGGAGCGTTGGAGACCCAGTACTTC	CASSRARLAGALETQYF
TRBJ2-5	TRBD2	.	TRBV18	TGTGCCAGCTCACCGCGCCCCGGACTAGCATTAGAGACCCAGTACTTC	CASSPRPGLALETQYF
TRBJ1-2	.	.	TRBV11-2	TGTGCCAGCAGCTGGACACAGGGTTCGGATGGCTACACCTTC	CASSWTQGSDGYTF
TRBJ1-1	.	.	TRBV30	TGTGCCTGGGCAGACACGCCGAACACTGAAGCTTTCTTT	CAWADTPNTEAFF
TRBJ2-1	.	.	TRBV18	TGTGCCAGCTCCCTGGACAGGGAGGGCTCCTACAATGAGCAGTTCTTC	CASSLDREGSYNEQFF
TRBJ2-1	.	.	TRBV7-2	TGTGCCAGCAGCTTAGTTGCTAGCAACAATGAGCAGTTCTTC	CASSLVASNNEQFF
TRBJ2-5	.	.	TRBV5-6	TGTGCCAGCAGCCCCAGCTGGAGTAAAGAGACCCAGTACTTC	CASSPSWSKETQYF
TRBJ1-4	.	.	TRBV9	TGTGCCAGCAGCGTAGCTACGGGCAGGGAAGATGAAAAACTGTTTTTT	CASSVATGREDEKLFF
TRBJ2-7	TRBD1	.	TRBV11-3	TGTGCCAGCAGCTTGACAGGGCACGAGCAGTACTTC	CASSLTGHEQYF
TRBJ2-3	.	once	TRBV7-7	TGTGCCAGCAGCTTAGCGTCAGGAACAGATACGCAGTATTTT	CASSLASGTDTQYF
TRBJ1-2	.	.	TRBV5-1	TGCGCCAGCAGCATGGAAGGGGCCTCCCAGAGGGGCTACACCTTC	CASSMEGASQRGYTF
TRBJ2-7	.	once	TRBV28	TGTGCCAGCAGTTGGGGCAGGGAAATTGACGAGCAGTACTTC	CASSWGREIDEQYF
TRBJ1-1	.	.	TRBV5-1	TGCGCCAGCAGCTTGTTCAAGAACACTGAAGCTTTCTTT	CASSLFKNTEAFF